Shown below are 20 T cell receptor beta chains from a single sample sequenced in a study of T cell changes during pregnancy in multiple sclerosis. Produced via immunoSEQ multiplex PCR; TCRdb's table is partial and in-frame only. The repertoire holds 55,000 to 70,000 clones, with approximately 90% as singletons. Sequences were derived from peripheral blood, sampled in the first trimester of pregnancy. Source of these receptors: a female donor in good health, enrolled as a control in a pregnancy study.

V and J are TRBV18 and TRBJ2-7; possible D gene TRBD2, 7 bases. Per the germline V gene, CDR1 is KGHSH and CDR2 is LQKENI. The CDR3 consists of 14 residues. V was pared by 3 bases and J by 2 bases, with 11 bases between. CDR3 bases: TGTGCCAGCTCACCTCGAGGGGGGGCCTACGAGCAGTACTTC. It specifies CASSPRGGAYEQYF.

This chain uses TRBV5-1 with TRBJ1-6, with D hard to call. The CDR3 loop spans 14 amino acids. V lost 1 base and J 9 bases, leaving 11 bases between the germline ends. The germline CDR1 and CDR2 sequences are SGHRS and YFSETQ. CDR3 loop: CASSLPGIFSPLHF. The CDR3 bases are TGCGCCAGCAGCTTGCCCGGTATTTTTTCACCCCTCCACTTT.

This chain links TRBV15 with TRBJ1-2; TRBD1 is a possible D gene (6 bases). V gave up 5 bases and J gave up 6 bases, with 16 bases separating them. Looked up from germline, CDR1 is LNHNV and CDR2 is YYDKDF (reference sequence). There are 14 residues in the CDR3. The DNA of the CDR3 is TGTGCCACCAGCGGAGGACAGCCGTTTGATGGCTACACCTTC. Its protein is CATSGGQPFDGYTF.

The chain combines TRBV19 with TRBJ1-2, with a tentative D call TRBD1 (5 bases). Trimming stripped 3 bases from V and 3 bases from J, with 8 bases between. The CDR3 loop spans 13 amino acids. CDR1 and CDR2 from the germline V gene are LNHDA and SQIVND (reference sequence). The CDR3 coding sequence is TGTGCCAGTAGTATCACAGGTGACTATGGCTACACCTTC. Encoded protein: CASSITGDYGYTF.

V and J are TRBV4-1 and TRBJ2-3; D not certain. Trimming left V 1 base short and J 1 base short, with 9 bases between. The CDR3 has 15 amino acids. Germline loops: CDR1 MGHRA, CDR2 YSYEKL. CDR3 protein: CASSQVLEGTDTQYF. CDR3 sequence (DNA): TGCGCCAGCAGCCAAGTTCTTGAGGGCACAGATACGCAGTATTTT.

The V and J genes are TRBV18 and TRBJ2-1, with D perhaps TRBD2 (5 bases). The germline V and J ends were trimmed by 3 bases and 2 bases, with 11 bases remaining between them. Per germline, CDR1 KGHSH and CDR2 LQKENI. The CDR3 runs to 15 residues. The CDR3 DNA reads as TGTGCCAGCTCACCCGAGGGATATGCCTACAATGAGCAGTTCTTC. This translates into CASSPEGYAYNEQFF.

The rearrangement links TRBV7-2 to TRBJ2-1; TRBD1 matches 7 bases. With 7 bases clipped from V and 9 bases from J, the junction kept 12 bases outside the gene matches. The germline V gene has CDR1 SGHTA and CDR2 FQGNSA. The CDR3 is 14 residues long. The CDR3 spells CASKVGGSGGEQFF. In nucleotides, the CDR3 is TGTGCCAGCAAGGTAGGGGGCTCCGGTGGTGAGCAGTTCTTC.

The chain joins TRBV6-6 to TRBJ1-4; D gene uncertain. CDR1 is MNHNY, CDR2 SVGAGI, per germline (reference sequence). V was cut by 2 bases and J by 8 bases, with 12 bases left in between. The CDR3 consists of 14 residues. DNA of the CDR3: TGTGCCAGCAGTTACAGACGGCCGGGGGAAAAACTGTTTTTT. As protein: CASSYRRPGEKLFF.

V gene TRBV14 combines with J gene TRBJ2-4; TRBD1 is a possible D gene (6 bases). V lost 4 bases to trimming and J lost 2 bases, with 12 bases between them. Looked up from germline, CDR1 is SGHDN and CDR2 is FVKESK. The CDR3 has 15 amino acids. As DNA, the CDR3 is TGTGCCAGCAGCCCTGGGACACTGACCAAAAACATTCAGTACTTC. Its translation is CASSPGTLTKNIQYF.

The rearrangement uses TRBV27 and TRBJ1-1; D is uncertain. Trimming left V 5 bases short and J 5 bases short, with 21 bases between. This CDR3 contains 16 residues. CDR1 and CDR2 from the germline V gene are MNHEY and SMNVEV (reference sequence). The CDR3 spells CASSTRTLPRETEAFF. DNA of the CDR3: TGTGCCAGCAGTACACGGACTCTCCCGAGGGAGACTGAAGCTTTCTTT.

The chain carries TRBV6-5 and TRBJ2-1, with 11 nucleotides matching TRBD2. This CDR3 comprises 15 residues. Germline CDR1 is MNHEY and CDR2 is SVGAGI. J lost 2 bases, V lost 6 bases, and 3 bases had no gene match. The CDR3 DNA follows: TGTGCCAGCAGACCGGGACTAGCGGCCTACAATGAGCAGTTCTTC. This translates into CASRPGLAAYNEQFF.

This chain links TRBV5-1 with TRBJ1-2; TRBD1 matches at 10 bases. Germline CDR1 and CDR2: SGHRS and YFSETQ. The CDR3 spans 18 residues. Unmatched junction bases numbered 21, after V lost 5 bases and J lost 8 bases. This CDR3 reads CASRIQSDRGVGVEGYTF. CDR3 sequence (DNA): TGCGCCAGCAGAATTCAATCGGACAGGGGGGTCGGGGTGGAAGGCTACACCTTC.

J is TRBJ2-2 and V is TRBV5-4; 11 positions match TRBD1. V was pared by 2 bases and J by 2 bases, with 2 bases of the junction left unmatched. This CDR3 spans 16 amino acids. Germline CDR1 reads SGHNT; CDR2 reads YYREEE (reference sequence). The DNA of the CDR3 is TGTGCCAGCAGCTTAGGACAGGGGGCTAACACCGGGGAGCTGTTTTTT. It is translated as CASSLGQGANTGELFF.

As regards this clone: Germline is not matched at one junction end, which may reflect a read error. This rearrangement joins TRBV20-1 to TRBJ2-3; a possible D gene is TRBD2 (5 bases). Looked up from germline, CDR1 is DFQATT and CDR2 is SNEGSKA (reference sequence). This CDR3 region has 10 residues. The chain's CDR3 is CSSGTDTQYF. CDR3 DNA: TGCAGTAGCGGCACGGATACGCAGTATTTT.

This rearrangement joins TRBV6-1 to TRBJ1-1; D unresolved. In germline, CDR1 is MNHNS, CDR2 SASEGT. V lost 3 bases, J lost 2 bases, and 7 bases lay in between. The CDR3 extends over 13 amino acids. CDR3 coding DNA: TGTGCCAGCAGTGAGAGGACTAACACTGAAGCTTTCTTT. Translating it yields CASSERTNTEAFF.

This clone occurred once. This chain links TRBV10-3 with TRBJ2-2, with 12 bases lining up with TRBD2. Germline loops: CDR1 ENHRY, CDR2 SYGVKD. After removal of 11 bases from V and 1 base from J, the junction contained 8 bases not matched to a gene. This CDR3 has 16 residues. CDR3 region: CASLRTSGKNTGELFF. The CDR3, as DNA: TGTGCCTCGCTCCGGACTAGCGGGAAGAACACCGGGGAGCTGTTTTTT.

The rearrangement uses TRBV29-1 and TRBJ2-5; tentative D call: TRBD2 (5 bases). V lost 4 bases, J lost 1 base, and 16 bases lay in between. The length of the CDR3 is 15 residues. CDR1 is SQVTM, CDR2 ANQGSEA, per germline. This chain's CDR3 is CSVVDRGFSQETQYF. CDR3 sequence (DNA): TGCAGCGTTGTGGACCGGGGTTTCTCCCAAGAGACCCAGTACTTC.

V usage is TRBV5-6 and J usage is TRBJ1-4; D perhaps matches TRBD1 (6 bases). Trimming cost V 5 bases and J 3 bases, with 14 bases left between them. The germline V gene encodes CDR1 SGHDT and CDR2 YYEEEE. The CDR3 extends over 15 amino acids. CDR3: CASRGLGAPNEKLFF. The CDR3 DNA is TGTGCCAGCAGGGGTTTGGGGGCGCCTAATGAAAAACTGTTTTTT. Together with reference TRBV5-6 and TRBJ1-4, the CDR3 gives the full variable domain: DAGVTQSPTHLIKTRGQQVTLRCSPKSGHDTVSWYQQALGQGPQFIFQYYEEEERQRGNFPDRFSGHQFPNYSSELNVNALLLGDSALYLCASRGLGAPNEKLFFGSGTQLSVL.

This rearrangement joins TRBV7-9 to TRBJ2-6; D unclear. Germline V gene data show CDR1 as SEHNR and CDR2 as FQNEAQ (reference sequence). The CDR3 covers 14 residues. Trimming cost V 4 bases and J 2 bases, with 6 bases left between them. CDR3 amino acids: CASSSSAGANVLTF. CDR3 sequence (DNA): TGTGCCAGCAGCTCCAGTGCTGGGGCCAACGTCCTGACTTTC.

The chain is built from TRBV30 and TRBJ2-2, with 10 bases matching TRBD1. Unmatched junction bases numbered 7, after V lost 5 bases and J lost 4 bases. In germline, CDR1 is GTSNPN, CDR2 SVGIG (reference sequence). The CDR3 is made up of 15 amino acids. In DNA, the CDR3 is TGTGCCTGGGCAAGGGGGACAGGGGCCACCGGGGAGCTGTTTTTT. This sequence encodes CAWARGTGATGELFF. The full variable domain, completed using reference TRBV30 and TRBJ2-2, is SQTIHQWPATLVQPVGSPLSLECTVEGTSNPNLYWYRQAAGRGLQLLFYSVGIGQISSEVPQNLSASRPQDRQFILSSKKLLLSDSGFYLCAWARGTGATGELFFGEGSRLTVL.